The rows below give T cell receptor beta chains drawn from one sample of a study of T-cell reconstitution after alpha-beta-depleted transplantation in children. From the PCR reads, TCRdb called clonotypes with MiXCR, one entry per CDR3 protein. The profile shows almost 250,000 distinct CDR3 sequences, about 25% of them singletons. The sequences come from PBMCs, collected before TCRalphabeta/CD19-depleted stem cell transplant. These receptors originate from a girl aged 2-10 years with Fanconi anemia, due to receive a stem cell transplant. Each CDR3 is given with its conserved first and last residue. D genes are given only for firm matches. Not every row has a clone size; where given, it reads once, few, many or a size class.

V gene: TRBV7-9
clone size: few
J gene: TRBJ1-5
D gene: -
CDR3 protein: CASSPGRAGQPQHF
CDR3 DNA: TGTGCCAGCAGCCCTGGCAGGGCCGGTCAGCCCCAGCATTTT

V gene: TRBV29-1
clone size: many
J gene: TRBJ2-1
D gene: TRBD2
CDR3 protein: CSVGPLFSGKISYNEQFF
CDR3 DNA: TGCAGCGTTGGGCCCCTCTTTAGCGGGAAGATCTCCTACAATGAGCAGTTCTTC

V gene: TRBV20-1
clone size: -
J gene: TRBJ2-1
D gene: -
CDR3 protein: CSASGGNEQFF
CDR3 DNA: TGCAGTGCTTCTGGGGGCAATGAGCAGTTCTTC

V gene: TRBV20-1
clone size: -
J gene: TRBJ2-2
D gene: TRBD2
CDR3 protein: CSARTGLAGEDGELFF
CDR3 DNA: TGCAGTGCTAGGACCGGACTAGCGGGGGAAGACGGGGAGCTGTTTTTT

V gene: TRBV5-1
clone size: -
J gene: TRBJ2-6
D gene: -
CDR3 protein: CASVLEAGPGANVLTF
CDR3 DNA: TGCGCCAGCGTCCTTGAGGCGGGGCCTGGGGCCAACGTCCTGACTTTC

V gene: TRBV5-1
clone size: many
J gene: TRBJ2-3
D gene: -
CDR3 protein: CASSLGLSSTDTQYF
CDR3 DNA: TGCGCCAGCAGCTTGGGGCTGAGCAGCACAGATACGCAGTATTTT

V gene: TRBV7-3
clone size: many
J gene: TRBJ2-1
D gene: -
CDR3 protein: CASSLAIHSGNNEQFF
CDR3 DNA: TGTGCCAGCAGCTTAGCAATCCATAGCGGAAACAATGAGCAGTTCTTC

V gene: TRBV15
clone size: -
J gene: TRBJ2-3
D gene: -
CDR3 protein: CATSREFLGADTQYF
CDR3 DNA: TGTGCCACCAGCAGAGAGTTTTTAGGGGCAGATACGCAGTATTTT

V gene: TRBV20-1
clone size: -
J gene: TRBJ2-3
D gene: -
CDR3 protein: CSARDPPSTDTQYF
CDR3 DNA: TGCAGTGCTAGAGATCCTCCCAGCACAGATACGCAGTATTTT

V gene: TRBV28
clone size: many
J gene: TRBJ2-1
D gene: TRBD2
CDR3 protein: CASSPAGASGAYEQFF
CDR3 DNA: TGTGCCAGCAGTCCTGCCGGGGCTAGCGGGGCGTATGAGCAGTTCTTC

V gene: TRBV20-1
clone size: few
J gene: TRBJ2-3
D gene: -
CDR3 protein: CSAARGGDTDTQYF
CDR3 DNA: TGCAGTGCCGCGAGGGGCGGGGACACAGATACGCAGTATTTT

V gene: TRBV7-3
clone size: many
J gene: TRBJ1-1
D gene: -
CDR3 protein: CASSATNDRWEYTEAFF
CDR3 DNA: TGTGCCAGCAGCGCCACCAACGACAGGTGGGAATACACTGAAGCTTTCTTT

V gene: TRBV24-1
clone size: few
J gene: TRBJ2-2
D gene: -
CDR3 protein: CATSDLFKGTGELFF
CDR3 DNA: TGTGCCACCAGTGATTTGTTTAAGGGCACCGGGGAGCTGTTTTTT

V gene: TRBV20-1
clone size: many
J gene: TRBJ2-7
D gene: -
CDR3 protein: CSARDPGGSPYEQYF
CDR3 DNA: TGCAGTGCTAGAGACCCTGGGGGGTCTCCCTACGAGCAGTACTTC

V gene: TRBV29-1
clone size: many
J gene: TRBJ2-1
D gene: -
CDR3 protein: CSVCQTERNEQFF
CDR3 DNA: TGCAGCGTTTGTCAAACAGAAAGGAATGAGCAGTTCTTC

V gene: TRBV7-9
clone size: -
J gene: TRBJ2-7
D gene: -
CDR3 protein: CASSLAGTKAQYF
CDR3 DNA: TGTGCCAGCAGCTTAGCGGGCACCAAGGCGCAGTACTTC

V gene: TRBV11-2
clone size: -
J gene: TRBJ2-7
D gene: -
CDR3 protein: CASSLDLISGVGQYF
CDR3 DNA: TGTGCCAGCAGCTTAGATCTGATATCCGGGGTCGGGCAGTACTTC

V gene: TRBV20-1
clone size: many
J gene: TRBJ1-6
D gene: -
CDR3 protein: CSARWRFAYNSPLHF
CDR3 DNA: TGCAGTGCTAGATGGCGGTTCGCCTATAATTCACCCCTCCACTTT

V gene: TRBV28
clone size: many
J gene: TRBJ1-4
D gene: -
CDR3 protein: CATKAGGFNEKLFF
CDR3 DNA: TGTGCAACGAAAGCCGGCGGATTTAATGAAAAACTGTTTTTT

V gene: TRBV7-9
clone size: -
J gene: TRBJ2-1
D gene: TRBD1
CDR3 protein: CASSPPDRYNEQFF
CDR3 DNA: TGTGCCAGCAGCCCTCCGGACAGGTACAATGAGCAGTTCTTC

V gene: TRBV12-3/TRBV12-4
clone size: many
J gene: TRBJ2-3
D gene: -
CDR3 protein: CASNLASTDTQYF
CDR3 DNA: TGTGCCAGCAATCTAGCTAGCACAGATACGCAGTATTTT

V gene: TRBV7-2
clone size: -
J gene: TRBJ2-1
D gene: TRBD2
CDR3 protein: CASSLGDGGAGNEQFF
CDR3 DNA: TGTGCCAGCAGCTTAGGTGACGGGGGGGCTGGCAATGAGCAGTTCTTC

V gene: TRBV7-3
clone size: -
J gene: TRBJ2-2
D gene: -
CDR3 protein: CASSFGRTGELFF
CDR3 DNA: TGTGCCAGCAGCTTCGGCAGAACCGGGGAGCTGTTTTTT

V gene: TRBV11-2
clone size: many
J gene: TRBJ2-7
D gene: -
CDR3 protein: CASSPGQIHEQYF
CDR3 DNA: TGTGCCAGCAGCCCCGGACAGATCCACGAGCAGTACTTC

V gene: TRBV6-1
clone size: many
J gene: TRBJ2-7
D gene: -
CDR3 protein: CASSQDGVRYEQYF
CDR3 DNA: TGTGCCAGCAGTCAGGACGGAGTCAGGTACGAGCAGTACTTC

V gene: TRBV6-5
clone size: many
J gene: TRBJ2-7
D gene: -
CDR3 protein: CASSYSRSGAAGEQYF
CDR3 DNA: TGTGCCAGCAGTTACTCGAGGTCAGGGGCAGCGGGTGAGCAGTACTTC

V gene: TRBV29-1
clone size: -
J gene: TRBJ2-1
D gene: TRBD1
CDR3 protein: CSVEGDRESYNEQFF
CDR3 DNA: TGCAGCGTTGAAGGGGACAGGGAGTCCTACAATGAGCAGTTCTTC

V gene: TRBV6-5
clone size: many
J gene: TRBJ2-7
D gene: -
CDR3 protein: CASRHTSDAYEQYF
CDR3 DNA: TGTGCCAGCAGACATACTAGTGACGCTTACGAGCAGTACTTC

V gene: TRBV5-1
clone size: many
J gene: TRBJ2-5
D gene: TRBD2
CDR3 protein: CASSYGTRQETQYF
CDR3 DNA: TGCGCCAGCAGCTACGGGACTAGACAAGAGACCCAGTACTTC

V gene: TRBV15
clone size: -
J gene: TRBJ2-7
D gene: -
CDR3 protein: CATSRGTEEAYEQYF
CDR3 DNA: TGTGCCACCAGCAGAGGGACGGAGGAGGCCTACGAGCAGTACTTC

V gene: TRBV27
clone size: -
J gene: TRBJ2-1
D gene: -
CDR3 protein: CASSPTGYNEQFF
CDR3 DNA: TGTGCCAGCAGCCCGACTGGGTACAATGAGCAGTTCTTC

V gene: TRBV28
clone size: many
J gene: TRBJ1-1
D gene: -
CDR3 protein: CASSFIGRGNTEAFF
CDR3 DNA: TGTGCCAGCAGTTTTATCGGCAGGGGGAACACTGAAGCTTTCTTT

V gene: TRBV18
clone size: -
J gene: TRBJ2-1
D gene: -
CDR3 protein: CASSPDGTNEQFF
CDR3 DNA: TGTGCCAGCTCACCGGACGGGACCAATGAGCAGTTCTTC

V gene: TRBV29-1
clone size: many
J gene: TRBJ2-1
D gene: TRBD2
CDR3 protein: CSVVDGGAYEQFF
CDR3 DNA: TGCAGCGTTGTAGACGGGGGGGCTTATGAGCAGTTCTTC

V gene: TRBV15
clone size: -
J gene: TRBJ1-6
D gene: TRBD1
CDR3 protein: CATSRKRTGLNSPLHF
CDR3 DNA: TGTGCCACCAGCAGGAAAAGGACAGGTTTAAATTCACCCCTCCACTTT

V gene: TRBV20-1
clone size: many
J gene: TRBJ2-5
D gene: -
CDR3 protein: CSAPTKGLTQYF
CDR3 DNA: TGCAGTGCTCCGACGAAGGGCCTGACCCAGTACTTC

V gene: TRBV20-1
clone size: -
J gene: TRBJ2-1
D gene: TRBD2
CDR3 protein: CSARIPAGGPREQFF
CDR3 DNA: TGCAGTGCTAGAATTCCGGCGGGAGGGCCGCGTGAGCAGTTCTTC

V gene: TRBV20-1
clone size: few
J gene: TRBJ1-5
D gene: -
CDR3 protein: CSAREYGARSNQPQHF
CDR3 DNA: TGCAGTGCTAGAGAGTATGGGGCGCGGAGCAATCAGCCCCAGCATTTT

V gene: TRBV12-3/TRBV12-4
clone size: many
J gene: TRBJ1-1
D gene: -
CDR3 protein: CASSSAGSTVEAFF
CDR3 DNA: TGTGCCAGCAGTTCCGCAGGGTCCACTGTTGAAGCTTTCTTT

V gene: TRBV18
clone size: few
J gene: TRBJ2-5
D gene: -
CDR3 protein: CASSPPSAGETQYF
CDR3 DNA: TGTGCCAGCTCACCACCGAGCGCAGGAGAGACCCAGTACTTC

V gene: TRBV20-1
clone size: many
J gene: TRBJ2-7
D gene: -
CDR3 protein: CSARGGVQSEQYF
CDR3 DNA: TGCAGTGCTAGAGGGGGGGTTCAGTCCGAGCAGTACTTC

V gene: TRBV5-1
clone size: -
J gene: TRBJ2-1
D gene: TRBD1
CDR3 protein: CASSLIRDSGDNEQFF
CDR3 DNA: TGCGCCAGCAGCTTAATACGGGACAGTGGGGACAATGAGCAGTTCTTC

V gene: TRBV20-1
clone size: many
J gene: TRBJ2-1
D gene: -
CDR3 protein: CSASTVGRDNHEQFF
CDR3 DNA: TGCAGTGCTAGTACGGTTGGAAGGGATAACCATGAGCAGTTCTTC

V gene: TRBV29-1
clone size: many
J gene: TRBJ1-2
D gene: -
CDR3 protein: CSTGEGYGYTF
CDR3 DNA: TGCAGCACTGGGGAAGGATACGGCTACACCTTC

V gene: TRBV9
clone size: many
J gene: TRBJ2-7
D gene: -
CDR3 protein: CASSVASVAYEQYF
CDR3 DNA: TGTGCCAGCAGCGTAGCATCGGTAGCCTACGAGCAGTACTTC

V gene: TRBV10-2
clone size: -
J gene: TRBJ1-3
D gene: -
CDR3 protein: CASITTGSGGENTIYF
CDR3 DNA: TGCGCCAGCATTACGACGGGGTCAGGAGGAGAAAACACCATATATTTT

V gene: TRBV20-1
clone size: many
J gene: TRBJ2-5
D gene: TRBD1
CDR3 protein: CSAAPPRQGAEIYQETQYF
CDR3 DNA: TGCAGTGCTGCACCACCAAGGCAGGGGGCGGAGATTTACCAAGAGACCCAGTACTTC

V gene: TRBV12-3/TRBV12-4
clone size: -
J gene: TRBJ2-5
D gene: -
CDR3 protein: CASSFARETQYF
CDR3 DNA: TGTGCCAGCAGTTTCGCACGGGAGACCCAGTACTTC

V gene: TRBV18
clone size: -
J gene: TRBJ1-1
D gene: -
CDR3 protein: CASSPAGPEAFF
CDR3 DNA: TGTGCCAGCTCACCAGCAGGGCCTGAAGCTTTCTTT